One sample yielded the 30 T cell receptor beta chains listed below, sequenced in a study of control samples from healthy donors and cancer patients. Produced via immunoSEQ multiplex PCR; TCRdb's table is partial and in-frame only. The data show more than 65,000 clones, 85% to 90% seen once. The sequenced material came from PBMCs. All receptors come from a woman aged 60-75 years with head and neck cancer.

The chain is built from TRBV24-1 and TRBJ2-3; D is ambiguous. The V gene lost 9 bases and the J gene lost 0 bases, with 9 bases spanning the gap. The CDR3 covers 13 residues. Germline V lookup: CDR1 KGHDR, CDR2 SFDVKD. CDR3 DNA: TGTGCCACCGGGTCGAGTAGCACAGATACGCAGTATTTT. This sequence encodes CATGSSSTDTQYF.

The chain couples TRBV28 to TRBJ1-4; 7 bases match TRBD1. CDR1 and CDR2 from the germline V gene are MDHEN and SYDVKM. V lost 6 bases and J lost 8; bases outside the gene matches: 9. The CDR3 totals 14 residues. CDR3 in amino acids: CASSQTGLEEKLFF. In DNA form, the CDR3 reads TGTGCCAGCAGCCAGACAGGGTTAGAAGAAAAACTGTTTTTT.

This clone was recorded once. The chain combines TRBV4-3 with TRBJ2-7, with 11 bases identical to TRBD2. This CDR3 spans 16 amino acids. V was pared by 2 bases and J by 4 bases, with 7 bases of the junction left unmatched. Germline loops: CDR1 LGHNA, CDR2 YSLEER. CDR3 sequence reads: CASSQFFTSGGYEQYF. The CDR3 coding sequence is TGCGCCAGCAGCCAATTCTTCACTAGCGGGGGTTACGAGCAGTACTTC.

The chain has TRBV5-1 and TRBJ2-5; D not resolved. V lost 4 bases and J 1 base, leaving 8 bases between the germline ends. In germline, CDR1 is SGHRS, CDR2 YFSETQ. CDR3 length: 13 amino acids. The CDR3 DNA sequence: TGCGCCAGCAGCATGACAACCCAAGAGACCCAGTACTTC. It encodes CASSMTTQETQYF.

The genes are TRBV7-2 and TRBJ1-5; D is undetermined. Deletions cut 1 base from V and 0 bases from J, with 7 bases between. CDR3 size: 15 residues. CDR1 SGHTA and CDR2 FQGNSA come from the germline V gene. CDR3 nucleotides: TGTGCCAGCAGCTTAGGGCGCTATAGCAATCAGCCCCAGCATTTT. Residues: CASSLGRYSNQPQHF.

The genes are TRBV5-6 and TRBJ1-2; D is undetermined. This CDR3 region has 15 residues. Germline lookup yields CDR1 SGHDT and CDR2 YYEEEE. The ends were cut back, 1 base at V and 4 bases at J, with 14 bases in the middle. The CDR3 DNA is TGTGCCAGCAGCTTGTACTCCTTTTTTGGCTATGGCTACACCTTC. Protein product: CASSLYSFFGYGYTF.

The chain is built from TRBV5-4 and TRBJ2-1; 7 bases fit TRBD2. From germline, CDR1 is SGHNT and CDR2 YYREEE (reference sequence). This CDR3 has 16 amino acids. The J segment lost 6 bases and the V segment lost 4 bases, leaving 13 bases of the junction unmatched. The CDR3 DNA is TGTGCCAGCAGCACGATTGGCGGGAGTACCCGCAATGAGCAGTTCTTC. Protein: CASSTIGGSTRNEQFF.

The rearrangement links TRBV2 to TRBJ2-2; possibly TRBD2 for D (5 bases). Germline loops: CDR1 SNHLY, CDR2 FYNNEI. The ends were cut back, 7 bases at V and 1 base at J, with 10 bases in the middle. There are 14 residues in the CDR3. The CDR3 protein is CASTREKNTGELFF. CDR3 coding DNA: TGTGCCAGCACGAGGGAAAAGAACACCGGGGAGCTGTTTTTT.

This chain joins TRBV20-1 and TRBJ2-7, with TRBD2 matching 8 bases. Germline lookup yields CDR1 DFQATT and CDR2 SNEGSKA (reference sequence). The V segment lost 3 bases and the J segment 3 bases; nucleotides outside the gene matches: 4. This CDR3 contains 13 residues. The DNA for the CDR3 is TGCAGTGCTAGTCATCTAGCGGGCTACGAGCAGTACTTC. Protein sequence: CSASHLAGYEQYF.

V gene TRBV6-2 or TRBV6-3 combines with J gene TRBJ2-7; 14 bases map to TRBD2. The CDR3 totals 17 residues. Germline CDR1 reads MNHEY; CDR2 reads SVGEGT. After removal of 1 base from V and 4 bases from J, the junction contained 6 bases not matched to a gene. The CDR3 sequence: CASSYFGTSGRLYEQYF. The CDR3 DNA is TGTGCCAGCAGTTACTTCGGGACTAGCGGGAGATTGTACGAGCAGTACTTC.

This rearrangement joins TRBV5-8 to TRBJ1-4, with 10 bases that match TRBD1. Germline loops: CDR1 SGHTS, CDR2 YDEGEE. Unmatched junction bases numbered 9, after V lost 3 bases and J lost 7 bases. The CDR3 has 16 amino acids. In DNA form, the CDR3 reads TGTGCCAGCAGCTCCCGACAGGGGGCGACGGGTGAAAAACTGTTTTTT. Its protein product is CASSSRQGATGEKLFF.

Regarding this clone: The sample contains more than one DNA sequence encoding this CDR3. The J gene is TRBJ2-3, the V gene TRBV18; D call uncertain. Trimming removed 3 bases at V and 3 bases at J, with 7 bases between. Germline V gene lookup returns CDR1 KGHSH and CDR2 LQKENI. CDR3 length: 13 residues. Written as DNA, the CDR3 is TGTGCCAGCTCACCCTCCTTGACAGATACGCAGTATTTT. The encoded protein is CASSPSLTDTQYF.

The chain employs TRBV25-1 and TRBJ1-4; D is unclear. V lost 3 bases, J lost 9 bases, and 5 bases lay in between. The V gene's germline CDR1 is MGHDK and CDR2 SYGVNS. The CDR3 extends over 11 amino acids. The CDR3 DNA reads TGTGCCAGCAGTGACGGTCAAAAACTGTTTTTT. This sequence encodes CASSDGQKLFF.

The chain is built from TRBV28 and TRBJ1-2, with 7 nucleotides matching TRBD1. The CDR3 contains 17 residues. V lost 6 bases and J lost 5; bases outside the gene matches: 18. The germline V gene has CDR1 MDHEN and CDR2 SYDVKM. CDR3 in DNA: TGTGCCAGCAGACTAGAGGGGGCGGGACCTTCTGCTTATGGCTACACCTTC. Amino acids: CASRLEGAGPSAYGYTF.

This clone appeared a few times. The V call is TRBV24-1, the J call TRBJ2-1; TRBD2 aligns across 11 bases. This CDR3 is 16 amino acids long. The germline gives CDR1 KGHDR, CDR2 SFDVKD. V lost 2 bases, J lost 7 bases, and 6 bases stayed unmatched. The CDR3 is CATSDYSSGRANEQFF. The CDR3 DNA reads TGTGCCACCAGTGATTATAGTAGCGGGAGGGCGAATGAGCAGTTCTTC.

The rearrangement uses TRBV5-6 and TRBJ2-7; a possible D gene is TRBD1 (5 bases). CDR1 is SGHDT, CDR2 YYEEEE, per germline. V was shortened by 4 bases and J by 13 bases, with 30 bases between the two germline ends. The CDR3 contains 16 residues. CDR3 DNA: TGTGCCAGCAGCCCGTACCCGGCGCAGGGTAGGCTCCCTAACTACTTC. Protein product: CASSPYPAQGRLPNYF.

The rearrangement links TRBV29-1 to TRBJ1-1, with no clear D. Looked up from germline, CDR1 is SQVTM and CDR2 is ANQGSEA. The CDR3 extends over 13 amino acids. Trimming shortened V by 4 bases and J by 9 bases, and 18 bases separated the two germline ends. The CDR3 reads CSVVTSKQTQAFF. The CDR3 DNA sequence: TGCAGCGTTGTAACTTCCAAGCAGACCCAAGCTTTCTTT.

The V gene is TRBV3-1 (or the pseudogene TRBV3-2), the J gene TRBJ2-2; D gene ambiguous. This CDR3 has 14 amino acids. The germline CDR1 and CDR2 sequences are LGHDT and YNNKEL (reference sequence). V was pared by 1 base and J by 5 bases, with 8 bases between. In DNA form, the CDR3 reads TGTGCCAGCAGCCAAGTTTCCACAACCGGGGAGCTGTTTTTT. This codes for CASSQVSTTGELFF.

The genes are TRBV10-1 and TRBJ2-1; D is possibly TRBD1 (5 bases). Germline V gives CDR1 WNHNN, CDR2 SYGVQD (reference sequence). V lost 0 bases and J 9 bases, leaving 15 bases between the germline ends. The CDR3 contains 15 residues. The CDR3 coding sequence is TGCGCCAGCAGTGAGTCGATTCCAGGGCTCGGTGAGCAGTTCTTC. Translated, it gives CASSESIPGLGEQFF.

The V call is TRBV7-8, the J call TRBJ1-2; D perhaps matches TRBD1 (5 bases). Trimming left V 5 bases short and J 7 bases short, with 14 bases between. Germline V gives CDR1 SGHVS, CDR2 FQNEAQ. There are 13 residues in the CDR3. The CDR3: CASSPDPGTGYTF. DNA of the CDR3: TGTGCCAGCAGCCCGGATCCCGGGACTGGCTACACCTTC.

The count of this clone is one. The genes are TRBV30 and TRBJ2-2, with 9 bases identical to TRBD2. Trimming at V came to 0 bases and at J to 9 bases, leaving 8 bases not matched to a gene. Germline V gene sequence: CDR1 GTSNPN, CDR2 SVGIG (reference sequence). The CDR3 is made up of 15 amino acids. CDR3 nucleotide sequence: TGTGCCTGGAGTGTGAGCGGGAGGAGGGATAGGGAGCTGTTTTTT. It codes for CAWSVSGRRDRELFF.

The CDR3 loop reads CASSLEGGSTDTQYF. Written as DNA, the CDR3 is TGTGCCAGCAGCTTAGAAGGCGGGAGCACAGATACGCAGTATTTT. The chain combines TRBV11-2 with TRBJ2-3, with D tentatively TRBD2 (5 bases). This CDR3 has 15 amino acids. V was cut by 0 bases and J by 0 bases, with 7 bases left in between. Per germline, CDR1 SGHAT and CDR2 FQNNGV.

This clone occurred a few times. The CDR3 reads CASRRDTDTQYF. CDR3 coding DNA: TGTGCCAGCAGGCGGGACACAGATACGCAGTATTTT. The chain employs TRBV7-2 and TRBJ2-3; the D gene is possibly TRBD2 (6 bases). This CDR3 is 12 amino acids long. The germline V gene has CDR1 SGHTA and CDR2 FQGNSA. V lost 6 bases, J lost 2 bases, and 6 bases lay in between.

This clone is a singleton in its sample. V and J are TRBV27 and TRBJ1-2; tentatively, D is TRBD1 (5 bases). Germline CDR1 and CDR2: MNHEY and SMNVEV (reference sequence). This CDR3 contains 14 residues. Between the trimmed V and J ends, which lost 4 bases and 5 bases, there was a span of 14 bases. The CDR3 DNA reads TGTGCCAGCAGTTCCGCCGACAGACGGTATGGCTACACCTTC. Amino acid sequence: CASSSADRRYGYTF.

The chain combines TRBV2 with TRBJ2-1, with a possible D match to TRBD2 (5 bases). V lost 1 base to trimming and J lost 0 bases, with 7 bases between them. The CDR3 runs to 15 residues. Germline CDR1 and CDR2: SNHLY and FYNNEI. CDR3: CASSEVGSSYNEQFF. In DNA form, the CDR3 reads TGTGCCAGCAGTGAAGTAGGGAGCTCCTACAATGAGCAGTTCTTC.

The chain has TRBV11-3 and TRBJ2-1; D gene uncertain. Trimming removed 5 bases from V and 10 bases from J, with 15 bases in between. Germline V gives CDR1 SGHNT, CDR2 YENEEA. The CDR3 has 13 residues. CDR3 coding DNA: TGTGCCAGCAGCATAAGGGCCGGAAGAGAGCAGTTCTTC. This encodes CASSIRAGREQFF.

This chain uses TRBV29-1 with TRBJ2-7; D is unresolved. V was shortened by 2 bases and J by 0 bases, with 14 bases between the two germline ends. Germline CDR1 is SQVTM and CDR2 is ANQGSEA. This CDR3 is 15 amino acids long. The CDR3 is CSVEIGDVSSYEQYF. The CDR3 coding sequence is TGCAGCGTTGAAATTGGAGACGTTAGCTCCTACGAGCAGTACTTC.

The chain couples TRBV7-2 to TRBJ2-1; D possibly corresponds to TRBD1 (6 bases). Germline CDR1 is SGHTA and CDR2 is FQGNSA. CDR3 length: 14 amino acids. The germline V and J ends were trimmed by 0 bases and 8 bases, with 11 bases remaining between them. DNA for the CDR3: TGTGCCAGCAGCTTAGCGGGCAGGGGAGATGAGCAGTTCTTC. Protein product: CASSLAGRGDEQFF.

The V and J genes are TRBV11-1 and TRBJ2-7; unclear D gene. Deletions cut 6 bases from V and 3 bases from J, with 15 bases between. The germline V gene has CDR1 SGHAT and CDR2 FQDESV (reference sequence). The CDR3 covers 14 residues. The CDR3 is CASSSPSLGYEQYF. In nucleotides, the CDR3 is TGTGCCAGCAGTTCTCCTTCTCTAGGCTACGAGCAGTACTTC.

This chain joins TRBV10-3 and TRBJ1-1; D is perhaps TRBD1 (5 bases). V was trimmed by 2 bases and J by 6 bases, leaving 13 bases between them. This CDR3 is 14 amino acids long. CDR1 and CDR2 (germline): ENHRY, SYGVKD. In nucleotides, the CDR3 is TGTGCCATCAGTGAGCCGGGGGGGAGATCTGAAGCTTTCTTT. Translating it yields CAISEPGGRSEAFF.